Shown below are 21 T cell receptor beta chains from a single sample sequenced in a study of blood T cell repertoires in COVID-19. Clones were read by immunoSEQ multiplex PCR, and TCRdb kept only the in-frame ones, dropping some. The sample has around 100,000 clones, more than 75% seen once. The sample taken for sequencing was peripheral blood. Source of these receptors: a human donor in a cohort sampled during active COVID-19.

The rearrangement joins TRBV2 to TRBJ2-1; D is uncertain. V lost 1 base and J lost 10, with 8 bases in between. Germline V gene lookup returns CDR1 SNHLY and CDR2 FYNNEI. This CDR3 is 12 amino acids long. This CDR3 reads CASSEGRQEQFF. CDR3 in DNA: TGTGCCAGCAGTGAAGGGCGGCAGGAGCAGTTCTTC.

The chain links TRBV19 to TRBJ2-2, with 10 bases lining up with TRBD1. CDR1 is LNHDA, CDR2 SQIVND, per germline (reference sequence). The CDR3 consists of 15 residues. V shed 6 bases and J 6 bases; nucleotides not matched to a gene: 7. The DNA for the CDR3 is TGTGCCAGTAGGAGGGACAGGGGAGTAGCCGGGGAGCTGTTTTTT. It encodes CASRRDRGVAGELFF. Full variable domain (missing parts from reference TRBV19 and TRBJ2-2): DGGITQSPKYLFRKEGQNVTLSCEQNLNHDAMYWYRQDPGQGLRLIYYSQIVNDFQKGDIAEGYSVSREKKESFPLTVTSAQKNPTAFYLCASRRDRGVAGELFFGEGSRLTVL.

V is TRBV4-3 and J is TRBJ1-1; no reliable D call. Per the germline V gene, CDR1 is LGHNA and CDR2 is YSLEER. This CDR3 has 15 residues. V was trimmed by 2 bases and J by 7 bases, leaving 17 bases between them. The CDR3 nucleotides are TGCGCCAGCAGCCAATGGGTGGGAGGAGGCTTTGAAGCTTTCTTT. This gives the protein CASSQWVGGGFEAFF.

This clone was recorded a few times. The chain carries TRBV7-9 and TRBJ1-1, with TRBD1 identical over 9 bases. Germline assignment: CDR1 SEHNR and CDR2 FQNEAQ (reference sequence). This CDR3 region has 14 residues. J lost 5 bases, V lost 4 bases, and 5 bases had no gene match. CDR3 in amino acids: CASSSGQGMTEAFF. DNA of the CDR3: TGTGCCAGCAGCTCGGGACAGGGAATGACTGAAGCTTTCTTT.

This clone was recorded a few times. This rearrangement joins TRBV2 to TRBJ1-1, with 7 bases matching TRBD1. CDR1 SNHLY and CDR2 FYNNEI come from the germline V gene. Trimming removed 4 bases from V and 4 bases from J; junction bases left unmatched: 6. The CDR3 is made up of 14 amino acids. The CDR3 protein is CASSVNRGVTEAFF. The CDR3 region has the DNA TGTGCCAGCAGTGTTAACAGGGGAGTCACTGAAGCTTTCTTT.

This chain connects TRBV5-4 to TRBJ1-4; 8 nucleotides align to TRBD1. The trim removed 3 bases at V and 7 bases at J, leaving 8 bases unmatched. CDR1 is SGHNT and CDR2 is YYREEE in the germline V gene (reference sequence). The CDR3 extends over 15 amino acids. CDR3 sequence: CASSSQGASTEKLFF. For the CDR3, the DNA is TGTGCCAGCAGCTCGCAGGGGGCGAGTACTGAAAAACTGTTTTTT.

V usage is TRBV2 and J usage is TRBJ1-2, with 12 bases fitting TRBD1. The CDR3 is 14 amino acids. Germline CDR1 is SNHLY and CDR2 is FYNNEI. V lost 7 bases to trimming and J lost 5 bases; unmatched junction nucleotides: 5. This chain's CDR3 is CASTAGQGAYGYTF. As DNA, the CDR3 is TGTGCCAGCACCGCGGGACAGGGGGCATATGGCTACACCTTC.

J is TRBJ2-1 and V is TRBV5-4; TRBD2 aligns across 15 bases. Germline V CDR1 and CDR2: SGHNT, YYREEE (reference sequence). CDR3 length equals 16 residues. The trim removed 4 bases at V and 4 bases at J, leaving 3 bases unmatched. CDR3 sequence reads: CASSPGLAGGYNEQFF. DNA for the CDR3: TGTGCCAGCAGCCCTGGACTAGCGGGGGGGTACAATGAGCAGTTCTTC.

V usage is TRBV20-1 and J usage is TRBJ2-5, with a possible D match to TRBD2 (5 bases). The germline gives CDR1 DFQATT, CDR2 SNEGSKA (reference sequence). The V end was cut by 3 bases, the J end by 5 bases, with 7 bases between. This CDR3 spans 11 amino acids. The CDR3 spells CSARRGETQYF. CDR3 sequence (DNA): TGCAGTGCTAGGCGAGGGGAGACCCAGTACTTC.

V gene TRBV29-1 combines with J gene TRBJ2-7; TRBD2 matches 8 bases. Trimming took 3 bases from V and 2 from J; bases not matched to a gene: 9. CDR3 size: 15 residues. Germline V lookup: CDR1 SQVTM, CDR2 ANQGSEA. The CDR3 here is CSVELAGDIPYEQYF. CDR3 sequence (DNA): TGCAGCGTTGAGCTAGCGGGCGACATTCCCTACGAGCAGTACTTC.

The V gene is TRBV19, the J gene TRBJ1-6; D may be TRBD1 (5 bases). Per germline, CDR1 LNHDA and CDR2 SQIVND (reference sequence). V was shortened by 4 bases and J by 4 bases, with 8 bases between the two germline ends. The CDR3 length is 14 residues. CDR3 coding DNA: TGTGCCAGTAGTACGACAGTTTATAATTCACCCCTCCACTTT. As protein: CASSTTVYNSPLHF.

This clone is a singleton in its sample. This chain uses TRBV7-8 with TRBJ1-5; D is undetermined. Trimming left V 1 base short and J 4 bases short, with 14 bases between. The length of the CDR3 is 16 residues. CDR1 is SGHVS and CDR2 is FQNEAQ in the germline V gene. CDR3 region: CASSLVATSGNQPQHF. The CDR3 DNA reads TGTGCCAGCAGCTTAGTAGCGACTTCGGGGAATCAGCCCCAGCATTTT.

The V and J genes are TRBV4-1 and TRBJ2-7, with TRBD2 matching over 11 bases. The length of the CDR3 is 20 residues. CDR1 and CDR2 (germline): MGHRA, YSYEKL. The V segment lost 1 base and the J segment 6 bases; nucleotides outside the gene matches: 20. The CDR3: CASSQARASGGLARLPEQYF. CDR3 nucleotides: TGCGCCAGCAGCCAAGCAAGGGCTAGCGGGGGGCTCGCGCGACTCCCCGAGCAGTACTTC.

The rearrangement joins TRBV2 to TRBJ2-2, with 7 positions matching TRBD1. V was pared by 1 base and J by 2 bases, with 4 bases of the junction left unmatched. This CDR3 region has 16 residues. Germline V CDR1 and CDR2: SNHLY, FYNNEI. The CDR3 loop reads CASSEEGDRNTGELFF. As DNA, the CDR3 is TGTGCCAGCAGTGAAGAAGGGGACAGAAACACCGGGGAGCTGTTTTTT.

V and J are TRBV25-1 and TRBJ1-1; perhaps TRBD1 as D (5 bases). CDR3 length: 13 residues. The germline V and J ends were trimmed by 3 bases and 10 bases, with 15 bases remaining between them. The germline CDR1 and CDR2 sequences are MGHDK and SYGVNS. CDR3 sequence: CASSDNRFLGAFF. Written as DNA, the CDR3 is TGTGCCAGCAGTGACAACAGGTTCTTGGGAGCTTTCTTT. Variable domain in full (rest from reference TRBV25-1 and TRBJ1-1): EADIYQTPRYLVIGTGKKITLECSQTMGHDKMYWYQQDPGMELHLIHYSYGVNSTEKGDLSSESTVSRIRTEHFPLTLESARPSHTSQYLCASSDNRFLGAFFGQGTRLTVV.

V gene TRBV9 combines with J gene TRBJ1-2; D not resolved. V gave up 3 bases and J gave up 2 bases, with 11 bases separating them. Germline values: CDR1 SGDLS, CDR2 YYNGEE. The CDR3 runs 14 residues. Here the CDR3 reads CASSASSGNYGYTF. The CDR3 region has the DNA TGTGCCAGCAGCGCATCATCGGGAAACTATGGCTACACCTTC.

J is TRBJ2-1 and V is TRBV2, with 9 nucleotides matching TRBD1. The CDR3 runs 14 residues. The germline V gene encodes CDR1 SNHLY and CDR2 FYNNEI. Losses at the gene ends were 5 bases for V and 10 bases for J; bases not matched to a gene: 9. CDR3 DNA: TGTGCCAGCAGTCCACGGACTGGGACAGGGGAGCAGTTCTTC. Its protein is CASSPRTGTGEQFF.

The genes are TRBV7-9 and TRBJ1-6, with unresolved D. This CDR3 has 16 amino acids. CDR1 and CDR2 (germline): SEHNR, FQNEAQ (reference sequence). The V end was cut by 4 bases, the J end by 4 bases, with 14 bases between. CDR3 in amino acids: CASSSTLAGYNSPLHF. DNA of the CDR3: TGTGCCAGCAGCTCCACTTTGGCAGGTTATAATTCACCCCTCCACTTT.

The V gene is TRBV7-8, the J gene TRBJ1-6; 9 nucleotides match TRBD1. V dropped 1 base and J dropped 7; count of bases not matched to a gene: 2. Germline loops: CDR1 SGHVS, CDR2 FQNEAQ. The CDR3 contains 15 residues. The CDR3 DNA follows: TGTGCCAGCAGCTTAGTAGGGACAGGGAATTCACCCCTCCACTTT. Encoded protein: CASSLVGTGNSPLHF.

This chain connects TRBV28 to TRBJ2-4; the match to TRBD1 covers 7 bases. V lost 5 bases to trimming and J lost 2 bases; unmatched junction nucleotides: 12. The CDR3 consists of 17 residues. The germline V gene encodes CDR1 MDHEN and CDR2 SYDVKM. CDR3 residues: CASSVTGIRITKNIQYF. For the CDR3, the DNA is TGTGCCAGCAGTGTGACAGGGATTCGTATCACCAAAAACATTCAGTACTTC.

This clone was counted only a few times. V is TRBV7-2 and J is TRBJ2-7, with D hard to call. Trimming shortened V by 4 bases and J by 2 bases, and 3 bases separated the two germline ends. Germline assignment: CDR1 SGHTA and CDR2 FQGNSA. This CDR3 region has 11 residues. The CDR3 region has the DNA TGTGCCAGCAGCTCTACCTACGAGCAGTACTTC. Its translation is CASSSTYEQYF.